A selection of T cell receptor beta chains follows, all from one sample in a study of long-term antiretroviral therapy in people with HIV. The data were produced by immunoSEQ multiplex PCR, yet TCRdb's version contains in-frame clones alone and is incomplete. The sample yields about 23,000 clones, under 85% seen once. Sequencing was performed on unsorted PBMCs, taken 0.4 years after starting antiretroviral therapy. The receptors stem from a man aged 45-60 years with HIV. The conserved cysteine and the conserved F or W are not part of the CDR3 here.

V: TRBV7-9
J: TRBJ2-7
CDR3: ASSVRGDEQY

V: TRBV28
J: TRBJ1-1
CDR3: ASSSYRDGNTEAF

V: TRBV29-1
J: TRBJ1-1
CDR3: SVVLWNTEAF

V: TRBV18
J: TRBJ1-1
CDR3: ASSRGQGNTEAF

V: TRBV7-8
J: TRBJ2-7
CDR3: ASSLVLLQGTTYEQY

V: TRBV6-1
J: TRBJ2-6
CDR3: ASSEDRGAGANVLT

V: TRBV27
J: TRBJ1-6
CDR3: ASSPAGTFSSYNSPLH

V: TRBV4-1
J: TRBJ1-5
CDR3: ASSQGNQPQH

V: TRBV7-6
J: TRBJ1-1
CDR3: ASSIRQGRGNTEAF

V: TRBV6-4
J: TRBJ2-1
CDR3: ASSDSSGGQGEQF

V: TRBV28
J: TRBJ1-4
CDR3: ATRGARPNEKLF

V: TRBV5-4
J: TRBJ2-1
CDR3: ASSHLRQAEQF

V: TRBV27
J: TRBJ2-7
CDR3: ASSLLSGGTRASGGAYEQY

V: TRBV5-5
J: TRBJ1-2
CDR3: ASSFLPGYGDT

V: TRBV7-9
J: TRBJ2-1
CDR3: ASSRLANMHEQF

V: TRBV15
J: TRBJ1-1
CDR3: ATRGDGTEAF

V: TRBV13
J: TRBJ1-1
CDR3: ASRAGGTEAF

V: TRBV19
J: TRBJ1-2
CDR3: ASRPGQANYGYT

V: TRBV30
J: TRBJ1-2
CDR3: AWLHGDWGGYT

V: TRBV27
J: TRBJ2-7
CDR3: ASRGTGTLEQY

V: TRBV5-1
J: TRBJ2-7
CDR3: ASSLAQGTYEQY

V: TRBV6-5
J: TRBJ1-6
CDR3: ASSYQGARSPLH

V: TRBV19
J: TRBJ2-2
CDR3: ASSIGESGELF

V: TRBV5-6
J: TRBJ2-7
CDR3: ASSPESGYYEQY

V: TRBV6-5
J: TRBJ2-5
CDR3: ASRNRDSAETQY

V: TRBV29-1
J: TRBJ1-1
CDR3: SVITANTEAF

V: TRBV28
J: TRBJ1-2
CDR3: ASSLGQGYGYT

V: TRBV19
J: TRBJ1-1
CDR3: ASSQGLTEAF